This T cell receptor beta chain was sequenced for a study of blood T cells in healthy people across ages. CDR3 size: 14 residues. V was shortened by 2 bases and J by 8 bases, with 10 bases between the two germline ends. Per germline, CDR1 MNHEY and CDR2 SVGAGI. This clonotype is a singleton in its sample. A second PCR, run for roughly 7 to 11 cycles, used a sample-barcoded 5' primer plus a J-beta primer mix. Every molecule of cDNA carried a tag from a template-switch adaptor with 12 random nucleotides. TCRdb itself ran the 5' RACE reads through MiXCR, one entry per CDR3 protein. Altogether roughly 560,000 distinct CDR3 sequences are present, approximately 25% being singletons, with the ten largest covering 8.5% to 9.5%. These records were also assigned to another study, of T cells of mothers and their children. From that second work: The cDNA synthesis received all extracted RNA, at around 1.6 ug per 15 ul.

The clonotype originates from a boy between 10 and 17 years old in good health. This rearrangement joins TRBV6-5 to TRBJ1-6; D possibly corresponds to TRBD1 (5 bases). Sequenced input: blood. The CDR3 DNA reads TGTGCCAGCAGTTACGGGACCGACTATTCACCCCTCCACTTT. Encoded protein: CASSYGTDYSPLHF.